These T cell receptor beta chains were read from a single sample in a study of STAT3 mutations in large granular lymphocyte leukemia. TCRdb's copy holds only in-frame clones and misses some; the assay was immunoSEQ multiplex PCR. Of 30,000 to 40,000 clones in the sample, approximately 83% were seen once. Sequenced input: peripheral blood mononuclear cells. The receptors come from a man aged 55 to 70 with T-cell large granular lymphocyte leukemia. Some clones in this sample may be carry-over from other donors' samples. Both conserved end residues are part of each CDR3. A D gene is named only where the DNA matches it firmly. For some rows the clone size is stated as once, few or many, or as a class when expanded; others skip it.

v_gene: TRBV5-1; d_gene: .; j_gene: TRBJ2-5; abundance: .; CDR3aa: CASSWVRKGGQETQYF; CDR3nt: TGCGCCAGCAGCTGGGTTAGAAAGGGGGGGCAAGAGACCCAGTACTTC
v_gene: TRBV5-1; d_gene: .; j_gene: TRBJ2-6; abundance: few; CDR3aa: CASSLGQISGANVLTF; CDR3nt: TGCGCCAGCAGCTTGGGACAAATCTCTGGGGCCAACGTCCTGACTTTC
v_gene: TRBV19; d_gene: .; j_gene: TRBJ1-4; abundance: once; CDR3aa: CASSGNRATNEKLFF; CDR3nt: TGTGCCAGTAGTGGGAACAGGGCAACTAATGAAAAACTGTTTTTT
v_gene: TRBV18; d_gene: .; j_gene: TRBJ1-1; abundance: .; CDR3aa: CASSLDRRGNTEAFF; CDR3nt: TGTGCCAGCTCACTCGATCGACGGGGGAACACTGAAGCTTTCTTT
v_gene: TRBV10-2; d_gene: .; j_gene: TRBJ2-3; abundance: .; CDR3aa: CASTPSQRQGGTQYF; CDR3nt: TGCGCCAGCACCCCTTCCCAGAGGCAGGGGGGTACGCAGTATTTT
v_gene: TRBV18; d_gene: .; j_gene: TRBJ1-2; abundance: .; CDR3aa: CASSPGQGYGYTF; CDR3nt: TGTGCCAGCTCACCGGGGCAGGGTTATGGCTACACCTTC
v_gene: TRBV29-1; d_gene: TRBD2; j_gene: TRBJ2-3; abundance: .; CDR3aa: CSVGTSGNIDTQYF; CDR3nt: TGCAGCGTGGGGACTAGCGGGAATATAGATACGCAGTATTTT
v_gene: TRBV5-6; d_gene: .; j_gene: TRBJ2-7; abundance: .; CDR3aa: CASSSTFTSYEQYF; CDR3nt: TGTGCCAGCAGCTCTACTTTTACTTCCTACGAGCAGTACTTC
v_gene: TRBV7-8; d_gene: TRBD1; j_gene: TRBJ1-3; abundance: .; CDR3aa: CASSFQGAGGNTIYF; CDR3nt: TGTGCCAGCAGCTTCCAGGGGGCTGGAGGAAACACCATATATTTT
v_gene: TRBV7-3; d_gene: TRBD2; j_gene: TRBJ2-3; abundance: .; CDR3aa: CASSLTLGGRGATQYF; CDR3nt: TGTGCCAGCAGCTTAACGCTAGGCGGGAGAGGAGCTACGCAGTATTTT
v_gene: TRBV30; d_gene: .; j_gene: TRBJ2-7; abundance: .; CDR3aa: CAWGLQGRVQYF; CDR3nt: TGTGCCTGGGGGTTACAGGGACGGGTGCAGTACTTC
v_gene: TRBV30; d_gene: .; j_gene: TRBJ2-7; abundance: .; CDR3aa: CAWSRSYEQYF; CDR3nt: TGTGCCTGGAGTCGATCCTACGAGCAGTACTTC
v_gene: TRBV7-3; d_gene: .; j_gene: TRBJ2-7; abundance: .; CDR3aa: CASSLGGTRGNEQYF; CDR3nt: TGTGCCAGCAGCTTAGGCGGGACAAGGGGGAACGAGCAGTACTTC
v_gene: TRBV29-1; d_gene: TRBD1; j_gene: TRBJ1-1; abundance: .; CDR3aa: CSVTGTGYEAFF; CDR3nt: TGCAGCGTTACCGGGACAGGCTATGAAGCTTTCTTT
v_gene: TRBV9; d_gene: TRBD1; j_gene: TRBJ2-2; abundance: .; CDR3aa: CASSVVQDRLVGELFF; CDR3nt: TGTGCCAGCAGCGTAGTTCAGGACAGGTTGGTCGGGGAGCTGTTTTTT
v_gene: TRBV5-1; d_gene: .; j_gene: TRBJ2-3; abundance: .; CDR3aa: CASSLDGRARTDTQYF; CDR3nt: TGCGCCAGCAGCTTGGACGGGCGCGCACGCACAGATACGCAGTATTTT
v_gene: TRBV6-5; d_gene: .; j_gene: TRBJ2-2; abundance: .; CDR3aa: CASSYGGNTGELFF; CDR3nt: TGTGCCAGCAGTTACGGAGGGAACACCGGGGAGCTGTTTTTT
v_gene: TRBV28; d_gene: .; j_gene: TRBJ2-7; abundance: .; CDR3aa: CASKSPGREQYF; CDR3nt: TGTGCCAGCAAATCACCCGGACGGGAGCAGTACTTC
v_gene: TRBV7-9; d_gene: .; j_gene: TRBJ1-2; abundance: .; CDR3aa: CASSPSVEGIYGYTF; CDR3nt: TGTGCCAGCAGCCCGAGCGTAGAGGGGATCTATGGCTACACCTTC
v_gene: TRBV28; d_gene: .; j_gene: TRBJ2-3; abundance: .; CDR3aa: CASSWADSPSTDTQYF; CDR3nt: TGTGCCAGCAGTTGGGCAGACTCTCCTAGCACAGATACGCAGTATTTT
v_gene: TRBV5-7; d_gene: .; j_gene: TRBJ2-7; abundance: .; CDR3aa: CASNSGGTDDYEQYF; CDR3nt: TGTGCCAGCAACTCGGGGGGGACAGATGACTACGAGCAGTACTTC
v_gene: TRBV5-1; d_gene: TRBD1; j_gene: TRBJ2-7; abundance: once; CDR3aa: CASSPGTGGPYEQYF; CDR3nt: TGCGCCAGCAGCCCAGGGACAGGGGGTCCCTACGAGCAGTACTTC
v_gene: TRBV5-4; d_gene: .; j_gene: TRBJ2-5; abundance: .; CDR3aa: CASSLAAGQETQYF; CDR3nt: TGTGCCAGCAGCTTGGCCGCGGGGCAAGAGACCCAGTACTTC
v_gene: TRBV5-1; d_gene: .; j_gene: TRBJ2-1; abundance: .; CDR3aa: CASSSNYGEQFF; CDR3nt: TGCGCCAGCAGCTCGAACTATGGTGAGCAGTTCTTC
v_gene: TRBV6-6; d_gene: .; j_gene: TRBJ2-7; abundance: .; CDR3aa: CASSYTQGGYEQYF; CDR3nt: TGTGCCAGCAGTTACACCCAGGGGGGATACGAGCAGTACTTC
v_gene: TRBV4-2; d_gene: .; j_gene: TRBJ2-7; abundance: .; CDR3aa: CASSQDRDYEQYF; CDR3nt: TGTGCCAGCAGCCAAGATCGGGACTACGAGCAGTACTTC
v_gene: TRBV4-2; d_gene: .; j_gene: TRBJ1-3; abundance: .; CDR3aa: CASSQDAPQAGNTIYF; CDR3nt: TGTGCCAGCAGCCAAGATGCCCCCCAAGCTGGAAACACCATATATTTT
v_gene: TRBV7-8; d_gene: TRBD1; j_gene: TRBJ1-5; abundance: .; CDR3aa: CASSLRTGGYQPQHF; CDR3nt: TGTGCCAGCAGCTTACGGACAGGGGGCTATCAGCCCCAGCATTTT
v_gene: TRBV11-3; d_gene: .; j_gene: TRBJ2-1; abundance: .; CDR3aa: CASSLTSYNEQFF; CDR3nt: TGTGCCAGCAGCTTGACTAGTTACAATGAGCAGTTCTTC
v_gene: TRBV5-1; d_gene: .; j_gene: TRBJ2-1; abundance: .; CDR3aa: CASSSLGRADYNEQFF; CDR3nt: TGCGCCAGCAGCTCTTTGGGTAGGGCCGACTACAATGAGCAGTTCTTC
v_gene: TRBV7-2; d_gene: .; j_gene: TRBJ2-7; abundance: .; CDR3aa: CASSPSQVQAVDEQYF; CDR3nt: TGTGCCAGCAGTCCCTCTCAGGTCCAGGCCGTCGACGAGCAGTACTTC
v_gene: TRBV5-1; d_gene: .; j_gene: TRBJ2-3; abundance: once; CDR3aa: CASSTVPGTDTQYF; CDR3nt: TGCGCCAGCAGCACCGTCCCAGGAACAGATACGCAGTATTTT
v_gene: TRBV30; d_gene: .; j_gene: TRBJ2-6; abundance: .; CDR3aa: CAWSVRVSGANVLTF; CDR3nt: TGTGCCTGGAGTGTACGTGTTTCTGGGGCCAACGTCCTGACTTTC
v_gene: TRBV10-2; d_gene: .; j_gene: TRBJ2-3; abundance: .; CDR3aa: CASSGADTQYF; CDR3nt: TGCGCCAGCTCGGGGGCAGATACGCAGTATTTT
v_gene: TRBV9; d_gene: TRBD2; j_gene: TRBJ2-5; abundance: .; CDR3aa: CASSVEGLAGGETQYF; CDR3nt: TGTGCCAGCAGCGTGGAGGGACTAGCGGGTGGGGAGACCCAGTACTTC
v_gene: TRBV7-8; d_gene: .; j_gene: TRBJ2-3; abundance: few; CDR3aa: CAWGAGRTDTQYF; CDR3nt: TGTGCCTGGGGTGCGGGCAGAACAGATACGCAGTATTTT
v_gene: TRBV28; d_gene: TRBD2; j_gene: TRBJ2-7; abundance: .; CDR3aa: CASMVAGQGYEQYF; CDR3nt: TGTGCCAGCATGGTAGCGGGACAAGGATACGAGCAGTACTTC
v_gene: TRBV10-2; d_gene: .; j_gene: TRBJ2-7; abundance: few; CDR3aa: CASSLLAREQYF; CDR3nt: TGCGCCAGCAGTCTACTAGCTAGGGAGCAGTACTTC
v_gene: TRBV9; d_gene: .; j_gene: TRBJ2-2; abundance: .; CDR3aa: CASSVDPMNTGELFF; CDR3nt: TGTGCCAGCAGCGTAGACCCCATGAACACCGGGGAGCTGTTTTTT
v_gene: TRBV5-1; d_gene: TRBD1; j_gene: TRBJ2-6; abundance: .; CDR3aa: CASSAPGTGIKSSGANVLTF; CDR3nt: TGCGCCAGCAGCGCTCCGGGGACAGGTATCAAGAGCTCTGGGGCCAACGTCCTGACTTTC
v_gene: TRBV25-1; d_gene: .; j_gene: TRBJ2-7; abundance: .; CDR3aa: CAPRVSKMAHEQYF; CDR3nt: TGTGCCCCGAGGGTCTCCAAGATGGCCCACGAGCAGTACTTC
v_gene: TRBV5-1; d_gene: .; j_gene: TRBJ2-7; abundance: .; CDR3aa: CASSLAPRDPSYEQYF; CDR3nt: TGCGCCAGCAGCTTGGCCCCAAGAGACCCCTCCTACGAGCAGTACTTC
v_gene: TRBV5-1; d_gene: .; j_gene: TRBJ2-1; abundance: .; CDR3aa: CASSLAWPDWGSPNEQFF; CDR3nt: TGCGCCAGCAGCTTGGCCTGGCCAGATTGGGGGAGCCCTAATGAGCAGTTCTTC
v_gene: TRBV30; d_gene: TRBD2; j_gene: TRBJ2-1; abundance: once; CDR3aa: CAWSVGASGSKDEQFF; CDR3nt: TGTGCCTGGAGTGTAGGGGCTAGCGGGAGTAAAGATGAGCAGTTCTTC
v_gene: TRBV5-4; d_gene: TRBD1; j_gene: TRBJ2-7; abundance: .; CDR3aa: CASSLGQELPYEQYF; CDR3nt: TGTGCCAGCAGCCTGGGACAGGAGCTTCCCTACGAGCAGTACTTC
v_gene: TRBV6-1; d_gene: .; j_gene: TRBJ1-5; abundance: .; CDR3aa: CASIGDSNQPQHF; CDR3nt: TGTGCCAGCATAGGAGATAGCAATCAGCCCCAGCATTTT
v_gene: TRBV5-1; d_gene: .; j_gene: TRBJ2-3; abundance: .; CDR3aa: CASSQTKDTDTQYF; CDR3nt: TGCGCCAGCAGCCAGACTAAGGACACAGATACGCAGTATTTT
v_gene: TRBV5-5; d_gene: TRBD2; j_gene: TRBJ2-2; abundance: .; CDR3aa: CASSLPGSGGSTGELFF; CDR3nt: TGTGCCAGCAGCCTTCCCGGGAGCGGGGGATCCACCGGGGAGCTGTTTTTT
v_gene: TRBV6-5; d_gene: .; j_gene: TRBJ1-1; abundance: once; CDR3aa: CASRGAGQNTEAFF; CDR3nt: TGTGCCAGCCGGGGAGCGGGACAGAACACTGAAGCTTTCTTT
v_gene: TRBV18; d_gene: .; j_gene: TRBJ2-3; abundance: .; CDR3aa: CASSPRAELSGTQYF; CDR3nt: TGTGCCAGCTCCCCAAGGGCGGAGCTCTCGGGTACGCAGTATTTT
v_gene: TRBV19; d_gene: TRBD1; j_gene: TRBJ2-2; abundance: .; CDR3aa: CASRQGAQGYTGELFF; CDR3nt: TGTGCCAGCCGACAGGGGGCGCAGGGTTACACCGGGGAGCTGTTTTTT
v_gene: TRBV9; d_gene: .; j_gene: TRBJ2-5; abundance: .; CDR3aa: CASSEPGTRGAQYF; CDR3nt: TGTGCCAGCAGCGAGCCCGGGACAAGAGGGGCCCAGTACTTC
v_gene: TRBV28; d_gene: .; j_gene: TRBJ2-7; abundance: .; CDR3aa: CASSLGSSYEQYF; CDR3nt: TGTGCCAGCAGTTTGGGTAGCTCCTACGAGCAGTACTTC
v_gene: TRBV28; d_gene: .; j_gene: TRBJ1-2; abundance: .; CDR3aa: CASSYKNGYTF; CDR3nt: TGTGCCAGCAGTTATAAGAATGGCTACACCTTC
v_gene: TRBV5-4; d_gene: TRBD2; j_gene: TRBJ2-2; abundance: .; CDR3aa: CASSSGTSALTGELFF; CDR3nt: TGTGCCAGCAGCTCCGGGACTAGCGCGCTCACCGGGGAGCTGTTTTTT